A single sample gave rise to the 7 T cell receptor beta chains below, sequenced in a study of blood T cells in healthy people across ages. A sample-barcoded 5' primer and a J-beta primer mix were used in a second PCR of roughly 6 to 11 cycles. One entry per CDR3 protein results from TCRdb running MiXCR on the 5' RACE reads. The sample includes about a million distinct CDR3 sequences, roughly two fifths seen only once; the top ten take about an eighth. Sequenced material: blood. These TCRs come from a man younger than 35 in good health.

A single count supports this clonotype. The genes are TRBV2 and TRBJ2-2; TRBD2 aligns across 9 bases. The CDR3 has 14 amino acids. CDR1 is SNHLY, CDR2 FYNNEI, per germline. With V trimmed by 6 bases and J by 7 bases, 6 bases remained unmatched. CDR3 sequence (DNA): TGTGCCAGCAGCGCGGGACTAGCTCTCGGGGAGCTGTTTTTT. Encoded protein: CASSAGLALGELFF. Variable domain in full (rest from reference TRBV2 and TRBJ2-2): EPEVTQTPSHQVTQMGQEVILRCVPISNHLYFYWYRQILGQKVEFLVSFYNNEISEKSEIFDDQFSVERPDGSNFTLKIRSTKLEDSAMYFCASSAGLALGELFFGEGSRLTVL.

The chain uses TRBV10-3 and TRBJ1-1; 7 positions agree with TRBD1. Germline V CDR1 and CDR2: ENHRY, SYGVKD. CDR3 size: 14 residues. Losses at the gene ends were 2 bases for V and 2 bases for J; bases not matched to a gene: 2. The CDR3 loop is CAISEGDSNTEAFF. Written as DNA, the CDR3 is TGTGCCATCAGTGAGGGGGACAGTAACACTGAAGCTTTCTTT.

The V call is TRBV9, the J call TRBJ2-1, with no clear D. The J call may be incorrect, as the DNA end agrees better with TRBJ2-7. The CDR3 runs to 14 residues. The germline V gene encodes CDR1 SGDLS and CDR2 YYNGEE. In DNA form, the CDR3 reads TGTGCCAGCAGCGTAGATACCTCCTACAATGAGCAGTACTTC. Translating gives CASSVDTSYNEQYF.

This chain links TRBV4-1 with TRBJ1-2; D might be TRBD1 (5 bases). From germline, CDR1 is MGHRA and CDR2 YSYEKL. The CDR3 has 14 residues. Trimming left V 4 bases short and J 8 bases short, with 17 bases between. CDR3 in DNA: TGCGCCAGCAGCCCCACCGGGGGTGCAGTCGGCTACACCTTC. It translates to CASSPTGGAVGYTF.

The chain has TRBV29-1 and TRBJ2-7; D perhaps matches TRBD2 (6 bases). V was pared by 3 bases and J by 6 bases, with 18 bases between. The CDR3 totals 14 residues. Germline CDR1 SQVTM, CDR2 ANQGSEA. CDR3 protein: CSVEPREFKGEQYF. The CDR3 DNA follows: TGCAGCGTTGAGCCCCGGGAGTTCAAGGGCGAGCAGTACTTC.

The chain carries TRBV2 and TRBJ1-1; TRBD1 matches 8 bases. Germline CDR1 SNHLY, CDR2 FYNNEI. J gave up 6 bases and V 7 bases, and 7 bases lay outside the gene matches. This CDR3 is built from 13 residues. CDR3 sequence reads: CASKDRVLSEAFF. CDR3 DNA: TGTGCCAGCAAGGACAGGGTTTTATCTGAAGCTTTCTTT.

This clonotype appeared a few times. The V call is TRBV4-2, the J call TRBJ2-2; no definite D call. Looked up from germline, CDR1 is LGHNA and CDR2 is YNFKEQ. V was cut by 1 base and J by 10 bases, with 4 bases left in between. This CDR3 is built from 11 residues. The CDR3 nucleotides are TGTGCCAGCAGCCAAGTAGAGGAGCTGTTTTTT. It codes for CASSQVEELFF.